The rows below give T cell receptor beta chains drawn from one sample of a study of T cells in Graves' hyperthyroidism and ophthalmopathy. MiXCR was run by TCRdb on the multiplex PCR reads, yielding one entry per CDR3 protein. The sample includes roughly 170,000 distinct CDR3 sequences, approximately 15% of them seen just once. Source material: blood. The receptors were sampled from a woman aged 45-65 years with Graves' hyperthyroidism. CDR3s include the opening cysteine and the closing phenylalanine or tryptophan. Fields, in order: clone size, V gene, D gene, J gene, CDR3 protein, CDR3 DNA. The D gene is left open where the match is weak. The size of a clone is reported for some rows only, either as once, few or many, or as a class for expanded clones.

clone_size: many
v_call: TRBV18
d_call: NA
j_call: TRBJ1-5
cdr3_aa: CASSLAVGSNQPQHF
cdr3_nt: TGTGCCAGCTCACTGGCGGTAGGGAGCAATCAGCCCCAGCATTTT

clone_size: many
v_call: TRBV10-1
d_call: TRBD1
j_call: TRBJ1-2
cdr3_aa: CASRIMTGTGTYGYTF
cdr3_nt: TGCGCCAGCAGGATTATGACCGGGACAGGGACCTATGGCTACACCTTC

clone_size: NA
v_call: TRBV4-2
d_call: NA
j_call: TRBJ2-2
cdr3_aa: CASSPQGWNTGELFF
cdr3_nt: TGTGCCAGCAGCCCCCAGGGGTGGAACACCGGGGAGCTGTTTTTT

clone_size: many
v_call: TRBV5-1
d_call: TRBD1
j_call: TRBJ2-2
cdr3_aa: CASSLEQGGYTGELFF
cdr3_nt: TGCGCCAGCAGCTTGGAACAGGGGGGATACACCGGGGAGCTGTTTTTT

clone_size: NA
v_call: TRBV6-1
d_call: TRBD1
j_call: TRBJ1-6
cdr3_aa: CASRAQGALYNSPLHF
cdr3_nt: TGTGCCAGCAGAGCACAGGGGGCCCTCTATAATTCACCCCTCCACTTT

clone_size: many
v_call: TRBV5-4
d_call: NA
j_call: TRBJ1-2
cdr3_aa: CASAQSDLNYGYTF
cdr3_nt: TGTGCCAGCGCGCAGTCGGACCTAAACTATGGCTACACCTTC

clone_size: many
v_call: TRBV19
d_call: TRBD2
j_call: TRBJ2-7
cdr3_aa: CASSNGLAGGTYEQYF
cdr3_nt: TGTGCCAGTAGTAATGGACTAGCGGGGGGCACCTACGAGCAGTACTTC

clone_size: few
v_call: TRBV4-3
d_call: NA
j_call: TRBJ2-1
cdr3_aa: CASSQDLSRGALDEQFF
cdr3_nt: TGCGCCAGCAGCCAAGATCTGAGCCGGGGGGCACTCGATGAGCAGTTCTTC

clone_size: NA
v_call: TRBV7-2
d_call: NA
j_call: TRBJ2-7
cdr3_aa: CASSSSMGEQYF
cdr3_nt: TGTGCCAGCAGCTCCTCTATGGGCGAGCAGTACTTC

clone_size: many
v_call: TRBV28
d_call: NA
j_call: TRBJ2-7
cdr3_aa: CASSLEARPLYEQYF
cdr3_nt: TGTGCCAGCAGTTTAGAAGCCAGACCTCTATACGAGCAGTACTTC

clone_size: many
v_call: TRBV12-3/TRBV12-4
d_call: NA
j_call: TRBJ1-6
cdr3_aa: CASTTGPNSPLHF
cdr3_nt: TGTGCCAGCACTACAGGCCCTAATTCACCCCTCCACTTT